Listed below are T cell receptor beta chains from one sample, sequenced in a study of blood T cell repertoires in COVID-19. Measured with immunoSEQ multiplex PCR; TCRdb has only the in-frame clones, and not every one. The sample has about 400,000 clones; more than 70% are singletons. The sequenced sample was PBMCs or T cells enriched from blood (not recorded which). The receptor source for this set is a man aged 35 to 55 in a cohort exposed to, infected with or recovered from COVID-19 (not recorded which). Both conserved end residues are part of each CDR3. A D gene is named only where the DNA matches it firmly. Rows may omit the clone size; those that give it use once, few, many or a size class.

TRBJ2-7	TRBV29-1	few	.	CSVGNPGYEQYF	TGCAGCGTCGGCAACCCAGGGTACGAGCAGTACTTC
TRBJ1-2	TRBV5-6	.	.	CASSLAGQANYGYTF	TGTGCCAGCAGCTTGGCTGGACAAGCTAACTATGGCTACACCTTC
TRBJ1-1	TRBV5-1	.	TRBD1	CASSFGQGVNTEAFF	TGCGCCAGCAGCTTCGGACAGGGTGTGAACACTGAAGCTTTCTTT
TRBJ1-5	TRBV2	few	TRBD1	CASSAQGYDQPQHF	TGTGCCAGCAGTGCACAGGGGTATGATCAGCCCCAGCATTTT
TRBJ2-1	TRBV25-1	.	TRBD1	CASSGQGLSYNEQFF	TGTGCCAGCAGCGGACAGGGACTCTCCTACAATGAGCAGTTCTTC
TRBJ2-7	TRBV28	few	TRBD2	CASSLGAQRAGGGSYEQYF	TGTGCCAGCAGTTTAGGGGCCCAAAGGGCTGGCGGGGGTTCCTACGAGCAGTACTTC
TRBJ2-5	TRBV5-4	few	.	CASSLAGWETQYF	TGTGCCAGCAGCTTAGCAGGGTGGGAGACCCAGTACTTC
TRBJ2-2	TRBV15	.	TRBD1	CATSGTGSAIGELFF	TGTGCCACCAGCGGGACAGGAAGCGCGATCGGGGAGCTGTTTTTT
TRBJ1-6	TRBV7-8	.	TRBD1	CASSRGQGWNSPLHF	TGTGCCAGCAGCCGAGGACAGGGGTGGAATTCACCCCTCCACTTT
TRBJ2-7	TRBV7-2	.	TRBD2	CASSPGTSGRPTYEQYF	TGTGCCAGCAGCCCGGGGACTAGCGGGAGGCCGACCTACGAGCAGTACTTC
TRBJ2-5	TRBV29-1	.	.	CSVGSGETQYF	TGCAGCGTTGGTTCGGGGGAGACCCAGTACTTC
TRBJ1-2	TRBV28	few	TRBD1	CASGTAFLYGYTF	TGTGCCAGCGGGACAGCCTTCCTCTATGGCTACACCTTC
TRBJ2-7	TRBV11-2	.	TRBD2	CASSLLRGRALEQYF	TGTGCCAGCAGCTTACTGCGCGGGAGGGCCCTCGAGCAGTACTTC
TRBJ2-2	TRBV5-1	once	.	CASSLSRQGVGELFF	TGCGCCAGCAGCTTGTCCAGGCAGGGTGTCGGGGAGCTGTTTTTT
TRBJ1-2	TRBV5-5	.	TRBD1	CASSLRETGTGGGYTF	TGTGCCAGCAGCTTGAGGGAAACCGGGACAGGGGGTGGCTACACCTTC
TRBJ2-5	TRBV18	.	TRBD1	CASSPMGQGGETQYF	TGTGCCAGCTCACCAATGGGACAGGGGGGAGAGACCCAGTACTTC
TRBJ2-6	TRBV28	.	.	CASSAPGPNVLTF	TGTGCCAGCAGTGCCCCTGGGCCCAACGTCCTGACTTTC
TRBJ1-5	TRBV7-2	.	.	CASSLGSTVFQPQHF	TGTGCCAGCAGCTTAGGCTCGACAGTTTTTCAGCCCCAGCATTTT
TRBJ2-1	TRBV9	.	TRBD1	CASSGQDRGYNEQFF	TGTGCCAGCAGCGGCCAGGACAGGGGGTACAATGAGCAGTTCTTC
TRBJ1-6	TRBV2	.	.	CASSTNFNSPLHF	TGTGCCAGCAGTACTAACTTTAATTCACCCCTCCACTTT
TRBJ1-2	TRBV30	.	TRBD1	CAWKQGLVYGYTF	TGTGCCTGGAAACAGGGGCTTGTCTATGGCTACACCTTC
TRBJ1-4	TRBV5-1	.	.	CASSLQATNEKLFF	TGCGCCAGCAGCTTACAGGCAACTAATGAAAAACTGTTTTTT
TRBJ2-5	TRBV5-4	.	TRBD2	CASSYSLGGKSVQETQYF	TGTGCCAGCAGCTATTCGCTGGGGGGGAAATCGGTCCAGGAGACCCAGTACTTC
TRBJ2-7	TRBV30	.	.	CAWSVGRGLGEQYF	TGTGCCTGGAGTGTAGGCCGCGGGTTGGGGGAGCAGTACTTC
TRBJ1-3	TRBV2	.	TRBD1	CASSYRGLGNTIYF	TGTGCCAGCAGTTACAGGGGGCTTGGAAACACCATATATTTT
TRBJ1-4	TRBV6-1	.	TRBD1	CASSEARTGQYEKLFF	TGTGCCAGCAGTGAAGCGAGGACAGGACAGTATGAAAAACTGTTTTTT
TRBJ2-7	TRBV18	.	.	CASSAREVYEQYF	TGTGCCAGCTCAGCCAGGGAGGTCTACGAGCAGTACTTC
TRBJ1-4	TRBV7-9	.	.	CASSPRRGTTTNEKLFF	TGTGCCAGCAGCCCTAGGCGAGGAACCACAACTAATGAAAAACTGTTTTTT
TRBJ1-5	TRBV27	.	TRBD1	CASSFGGQNQPQHF	TGTGCCAGCAGTTTCGGGGGACAGAATCAGCCCCAGCATTTT
TRBJ2-1	TRBV19	.	TRBD1	CASSPGQGSYNEQFF	TGTGCCAGTAGTCCTGGACAGGGGTCCTACAATGAGCAGTTCTTC